A single TCR beta chain is shown here with its context. The antigen is not known. Template switching added a universal primer binding site, and final cDNA carried unique molecular identifiers. TCRdb redid the calling of the 5' RACE reads with MiXCR, one entry per CDR3 protein. This sample yields 350,000 to 450,000 distinct CDR3 sequences, of which around 18% are seen a single time; approximately 12% belongs to the top ten. This CDR3 comprises 14 residues. CDR1 LNHDA and CDR2 SQIVND come from the germline V gene (reference sequence). The junction had 4 bases not matched to a gene; V was cut back by 0 bases and J by 6 bases. The source of the sample is a study of identical twins. Findings of the study overall: Shared out-of-frame alpha sequences (those common to twins) showed excess low generation probability. Potential partial confounding of zero-insertion analyses by invariant MAIT and iNKT cells was noted.

The sequencing input was naive T cells sorted from blood. The sequence derives from a middle-aged man in good health. The gene calls are TRBV19 and TRBJ1-2, with 7 bases matching TRBD1. The CDR3 DNA reads as TGTGCCAGTAGTATAGATGACAGGGTGAATGGCTACACCTTC. Protein: CASSIDDRVNGYTF.